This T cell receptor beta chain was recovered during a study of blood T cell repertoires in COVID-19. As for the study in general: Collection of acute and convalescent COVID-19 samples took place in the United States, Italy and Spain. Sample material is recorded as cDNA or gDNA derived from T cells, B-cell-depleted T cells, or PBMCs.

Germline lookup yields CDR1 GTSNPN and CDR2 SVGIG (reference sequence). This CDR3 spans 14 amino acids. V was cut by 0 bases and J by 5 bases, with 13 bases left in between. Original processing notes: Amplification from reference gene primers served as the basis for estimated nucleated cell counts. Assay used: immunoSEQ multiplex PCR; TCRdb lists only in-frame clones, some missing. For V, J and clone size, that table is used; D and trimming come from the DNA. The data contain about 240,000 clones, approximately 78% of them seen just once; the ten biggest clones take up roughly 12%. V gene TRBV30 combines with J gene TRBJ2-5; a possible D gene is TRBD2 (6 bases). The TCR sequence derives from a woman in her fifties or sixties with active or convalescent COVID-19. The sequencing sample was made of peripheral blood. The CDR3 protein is CAWSVTRGGETQYF. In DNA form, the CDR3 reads TGTGCCTGGAGTGTAACGCGGGGCGGGGAGACCCAGTACTTC.